These 19 T cell receptor beta chains were all obtained from the same sample, sequenced in a study of cytomegalovirus exposure and HLA in healthy donors. PCR amplification relied on 60 Vbeta primers (plus 13 Jbeta primers). TCRdb's table, derived via immunoSEQ multiplex PCR, lists solely in-frame clones and lacks some. The data show nearly 200,000 clones, 70% to 80% seen once. The sequencing input was PBMCs. The receptors were gathered from a male donor in good health and CMV-seropositive.

The chain combines TRBV5-1 with TRBJ1-1; TRBD1 might be the D (6 bases). Per germline, CDR1 SGHRS and CDR2 YFSETQ. The V and J ends lost 3 bases and 4 bases respectively, with 19 bases between them. The CDR3 is 16 amino acids. CDR3 amino acids: CASSWEGTGASTEAFF. The CDR3 nucleotides are TGCGCCAGCAGCTGGGAGGGGACGGGGGCGAGCACTGAAGCTTTCTTT.

The genes are TRBV28 and TRBJ1-2; a weak D match, TRBD1 (5 bases). The CDR3 has 12 residues. The germline gives CDR1 MDHEN, CDR2 SYDVKM. The DNA for the CDR3 is TGTGCAGCCCAGGGTGACCGATATGGCTACACCTTC. This encodes CAAQGDRYGYTF.

A few counts support this clone. J is TRBJ1-2 and V is TRBV6-5; D is perhaps TRBD1 (5 bases). CDR1 and CDR2 (germline): MNHEY, SVGAGI. This CDR3 region has 15 residues. The ends were cut back, 2 bases at V and 6 bases at J, with 16 bases in the middle. The CDR3 protein is CASSYGAGEGNGYTF. DNA of the CDR3: TGTGCCAGCAGTTACGGGGCAGGAGAAGGGAATGGCTACACCTTC.

The rearrangement links TRBV30 to TRBJ2-7, with 11 bases aligning to TRBD2. Germline CDR1 is GTSNPN and CDR2 is SVGIG (reference sequence). The CDR3 covers 13 residues. The ends lost 2 bases at V and 6 bases at J; junction bases unmatched: 3. The DNA for the CDR3 is TGTGCCTGGAGTTGGCTAGCGGGGGGCGAGCAGTACTTC. Protein: CAWSWLAGGEQYF.

This chain links TRBV9 with TRBJ2-1; maybe TRBD2 (7 bases). The CDR3 spans 12 residues. The germline V gene has CDR1 SGDLS and CDR2 YYNGEE. V was shortened by 7 bases and J by 8 bases, with 13 bases between the two germline ends. The CDR3 spells CASGGAGDEQFF. DNA of the CDR3: TGTGCCAGCGGGGGGGCAGGCGATGAGCAGTTCTTC. The whole variable domain, filled in from reference TRBV9 and TRBJ2-1, reads DSGVTQTPKHLITATGQRVTLRCSPRSGDLSVYWYQQSLDQGLQFLIQYYNGEERAKGNILERFSAQQFPDLHSELNLSSLELGDSALYFCASGGAGDEQFFGPGTRLTVL.

The rearrangement links TRBV27 to TRBJ1-1; unclear D gene. Trimming removed 5 bases at V and 2 bases at J, with 12 bases between. Germline V gives CDR1 MNHEY, CDR2 SMNVEV (reference sequence). The CDR3 loop spans 14 amino acids. CDR3 amino acids: CASSLRRDNTEAFF. The CDR3 nucleotides are TGTGCCAGCAGTCTGAGGAGGGATAACACTGAAGCTTTCTTT.

The chain joins TRBV6-1 to TRBJ2-3; TRBD2 matches 9 bases. The CDR3 consists of 15 residues. In germline, CDR1 is MNHNS, CDR2 SASEGT. Germline trimming cut 6 bases from V and 1 base from J; bases unmatched to any gene: 5. In DNA form, the CDR3 reads TGTGCCAGCAGCCCAGCGGGAGGCGGCACAGATACGCAGTATTTT. Translation: CASSPAGGGTDTQYF.

This clone has only a few counts. The V and J genes are TRBV19 and TRBJ2-1; TRBD1 agrees at 9 bases. Germline CDR1 reads LNHDA; CDR2 reads SQIVND (reference sequence). CDR3 length: 14 residues. Trimming removed 10 bases from V and 9 bases from J; junction bases left unmatched: 13. The CDR3 loop is CATVPGQGLSEQFF. The CDR3 nucleotides read TGTGCCACTGTCCCGGGACAGGGTCTATCTGAGCAGTTCTTC.

CDR3: CASSFWAGEDSNEQFF. The CDR3, as DNA: TGTGCCAGCAGCTTTTGGGCGGGAGAAGATAGCAATGAGCAGTTCTTC. The chain recombines TRBV11-2 with TRBJ2-1, with 7 bases aligning to TRBD2. Per the germline V gene, CDR1 is SGHAT and CDR2 is FQNNGV. The CDR3 loop spans 16 amino acids. With V trimmed by 3 bases and J by 6 bases, 11 bases remained unmatched.

In its sample, this clone was seen a few times. The CDR3 DNA is TGTGCCAGCAGCGTAGATGGAGCGACTTCCTACGAGCAGTACTTC. Amino acids: CASSVDGATSYEQYF. This chain connects TRBV9 to TRBJ2-7; no clear D gene. V lost 0 bases, J lost 1 base, and 11 bases lay in between. This CDR3 spans 15 amino acids. Per germline, CDR1 SGDLS and CDR2 YYNGEE.

This clone was observed a few times. The CDR3 sequence is CASSYSLGQVNTEAFF. The CDR3 region has the DNA TGTGCCAGCAGTTACTCTCTGGGACAGGTGAACACTGAAGCTTTCTTT. The rearrangement joins TRBV6-5 to TRBJ1-1; 8 bases match TRBD1. The V gene end was trimmed by 0 bases and the J gene end by 0 bases; junction bases not matched to a gene: 3. Germline V gene sequence: CDR1 MNHEY, CDR2 SVGAGI. CDR3 length: 16 residues.

This clone has more than one count but fewer than ten. V gene TRBV5-1 combines with J gene TRBJ1-1; 8 bases are a match to TRBD1. With V trimmed by 4 bases and J by 0 bases, 2 bases remained unmatched. Germline CDR1 SGHRS, CDR2 YFSETQ. The CDR3 totals 14 residues. The CDR3 loop reads CASSVGQVNTEAFF. CDR3 sequence (DNA): TGCGCCAGCAGCGTGGGACAGGTGAACACTGAAGCTTTCTTT.

This rearrangement joins TRBV4-3 to TRBJ2-2; the D is unclear. Germline values: CDR1 LGHNA, CDR2 YSLEER. The CDR3 consists of 17 residues. V was shortened by 0 bases and J by 9 bases, with 20 bases between the two germline ends. The CDR3 reads CASSQDWSSIMIRELFF. In DNA form, the CDR3 reads TGCGCCAGCAGCCAAGATTGGTCCTCTATTATGATAAGGGAGCTGTTTTTT.

The chain recombines TRBV5-4 with TRBJ2-4, with 9 bases matching TRBD1. The CDR3 covers 14 residues. Unmatched junction bases numbered 5, after V lost 4 bases and J lost 6 bases. The germline V gene encodes CDR1 SGHNT and CDR2 YYREEE (reference sequence). Here the CDR3 reads CASSRDREGNIQYF. The CDR3 bases are TGTGCCAGCAGCCGGGACAGGGAGGGAAACATTCAGTACTTC.

V is TRBV4-3 and J is TRBJ2-3; 10 nucleotides line up with TRBD2. This CDR3 is built from 15 residues. The germline V gene has CDR1 LGHNA and CDR2 YSLEER. V lost 3 bases, J lost 0 bases, and 0 bases stayed unmatched. In nucleotides, the CDR3 is TGCGCCAGCAGCCAGACTAGCGGGAGCACAGATACGCAGTATTTT. Protein: CASSQTSGSTDTQYF.

This sequence joins TRBV6-5 and TRBJ1-2; perhaps TRBD1 as D (6 bases). Per germline, CDR1 MNHEY and CDR2 SVGAGI. V was clipped by 10 bases and J by 3 bases, with 18 bases between them. The CDR3 covers 14 residues. The CDR3 loop is CATRDRLTDYGYTF. For the CDR3, the DNA is TGTGCCACCCGTGACAGGCTAACGGACTATGGCTACACCTTC.

The J gene is TRBJ1-5, the V gene TRBV19, with D possibly matching TRBD1 (6 bases). V was clipped by 5 bases and J by 9 bases, with 11 bases between them. This CDR3 is 12 amino acids long. Germline V gene lookup returns CDR1 LNHDA and CDR2 SQIVND (reference sequence). The CDR3 spells CASSDLGGPQHF. The CDR3 DNA is TGTGCCAGTAGTGACCTAGGGGGGCCCCAGCATTTT. The variable domain in full, with the rest retrieved from reference TRBV19 and TRBJ1-5, is DGGITQSPKYLFRKEGQNVTLSCEQNLNHDAMYWYRQDPGQGLRLIYYSQIVNDFQKGDIAEGYSVSREKKESFPLTVTSAQKNPTAFYLCASSDLGGPQHFGDGTRLSIL.

The rearrangement joins TRBV5-1 to TRBJ2-3, with 10 bases lining up with TRBD2. This CDR3 has 16 amino acids. Losses at the gene ends were 4 bases for V and 4 bases for J; bases not matched to a gene: 9. The germline CDR1 and CDR2 sequences are SGHRS and YFSETQ. This CDR3 is CASSPQGAGGPDTQYF. In DNA, the CDR3 is TGCGCCAGCAGCCCCCAGGGAGCGGGAGGGCCAGATACGCAGTATTTT.

The chain uses TRBV14 and TRBJ2-7, with 9 bases identical to TRBD2. The CDR3 sequence is 15 residues long. Germline assignment: CDR1 SGHDN and CDR2 FVKESK. V trimming: 1 base; J trimming: 2 bases; junction bases outside the gene matches: 3. The DNA of the CDR3 is TGTGCCAGCAGCCAAGCGGCGGGAGGGCCCTACGAGCAGTACTTC. It translates to CASSQAAGGPYEQYF.